This T cell receptor beta chain was documented in a study of naive and memory T cell subsets. Study observations and caveats: Especially in CD8 cells, naive repertoires contained a few larger clonotypes, possibly CD45RA-re-expressing memory cells.

This clonotype was recorded many times. Its antigen is still unknown. An equimolar mix of two oligonucleotides served as the beta constant-region primer for TRBC1 and TRBC2. Nested alpha and beta constant-region primers with the SP2 primer drove four PCR rounds on ligated cDNA. Via MiXCR, TCRdb re-called the UMI-ligation and nested PCR reads, giving one row per CDR3 protein. This table has approximately 90,000 distinct CDR3 sequences, approximately 10% appearing once. The sample comprised naive CD4+ T cells from blood. The sequence came from a human donor in good health.

The CDR3 spells CASSLQGPKNIQYF. In nucleotides, the CDR3 is TGTGCCAGCAGCTTGCAGGGGCCCAAAAACATTCAGTACTTC. The rearrangement links TRBV7-2 to TRBJ2-4, with D perhaps matching TRBD1 (6 bases). Germline values: CDR1 SGHTA, CDR2 FQGNSA. V dropped 3 bases and J dropped 2 bases, with 8 bases sitting between them. CDR3 length: 14 amino acids.